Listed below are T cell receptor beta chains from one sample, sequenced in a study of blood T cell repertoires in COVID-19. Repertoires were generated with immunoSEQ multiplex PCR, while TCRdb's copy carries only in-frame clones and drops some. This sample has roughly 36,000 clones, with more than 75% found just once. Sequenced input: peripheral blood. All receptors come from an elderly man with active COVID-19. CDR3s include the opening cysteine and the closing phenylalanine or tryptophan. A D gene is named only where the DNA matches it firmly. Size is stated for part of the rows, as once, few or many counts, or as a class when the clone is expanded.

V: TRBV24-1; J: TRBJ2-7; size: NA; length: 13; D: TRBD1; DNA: TGTGCCACCAGTGACCTGACAGGGTCCGAGCAGTACTTC; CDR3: CATSDLTGSEQYF
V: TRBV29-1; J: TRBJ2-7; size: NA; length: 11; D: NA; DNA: TGCAGCGTTGTGTACAGTAACGAGCAGTACTTC; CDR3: CSVVYSNEQYF
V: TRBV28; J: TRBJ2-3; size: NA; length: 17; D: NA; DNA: TGTGCCAGCAGTTTTTACTTAACAGGGACCCACACAGATACGCAGTATTTT; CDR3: CASSFYLTGTHTDTQYF
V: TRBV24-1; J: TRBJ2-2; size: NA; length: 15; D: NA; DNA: TGTGCCACCAGTGCGAGGGTAACGAACACCGGGGAGCTGTTTTTT; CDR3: CATSARVTNTGELFF
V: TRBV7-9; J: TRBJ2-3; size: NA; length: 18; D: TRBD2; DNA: TGTGCCAGCAGCTTTAGACTAGCGGGAGGGCCAGGCGTTGATACGCAGTATTTT; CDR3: CASSFRLAGGPGVDTQYF
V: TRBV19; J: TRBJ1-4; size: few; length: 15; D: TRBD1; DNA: TGTGCCAGTAGATCAACCGGGACAGGGCCGGAAAATCCTTTATTT; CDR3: CASRSTGTGPENPLF
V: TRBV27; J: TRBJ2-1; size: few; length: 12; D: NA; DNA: TGTGCCAGCAGTTCGCCAGGGGCGCGGCAGTTCTTC; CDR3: CASSSPGARQFF
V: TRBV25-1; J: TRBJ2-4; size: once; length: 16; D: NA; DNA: TGTGCCAGCAGTCCCGTTTCTAACAGGGGGGGAAACATTCAGTACTTC; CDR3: CASSPVSNRGGNIQYF
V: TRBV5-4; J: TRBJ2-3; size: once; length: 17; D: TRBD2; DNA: TGTGCCAGCAGCTATTCCATGACAAGACTAGCGGGAGATACGCAGTATTTT; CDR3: CASSYSMTRLAGDTQYF
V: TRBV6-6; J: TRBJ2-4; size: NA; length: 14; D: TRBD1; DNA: TGTGCCAGCAGCCCAGGGGGTGGGGGAAACATTCAGTACTTC; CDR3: CASSPGGGGNIQYF
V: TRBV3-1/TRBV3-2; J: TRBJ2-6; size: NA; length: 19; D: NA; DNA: TGTGCCAGCAGCCAAGTCGCCCTTGGGGGCGGCTCTGGGGCCAACGTCCTGACTTTC; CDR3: CASSQVALGGGSGANVLTF
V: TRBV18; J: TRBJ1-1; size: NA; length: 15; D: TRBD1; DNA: TGTGCCAGCTCACCAACGAAGGGGACAGGCTTGGAAGCTTTCTTT; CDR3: CASSPTKGTGLEAFF
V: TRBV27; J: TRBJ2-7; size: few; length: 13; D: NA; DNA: TGTGCCAGCAGTTTCTCGGGGGTCTACGAGCAGTACTTC; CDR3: CASSFSGVYEQYF
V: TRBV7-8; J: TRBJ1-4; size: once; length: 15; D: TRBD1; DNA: TGTGCCAGCAGCGGTCCGGAGGGGGCCGGGGAAAAACTGTTTTTT; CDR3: CASSGPEGAGEKLFF
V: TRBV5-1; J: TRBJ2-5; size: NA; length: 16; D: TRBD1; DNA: TGCGCCAGCAGCCGCGGACAGGGTAACACCGAAGAGACCCAGTACTTC; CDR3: CASSRGQGNTEETQYF
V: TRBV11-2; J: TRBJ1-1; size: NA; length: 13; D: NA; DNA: TGTGCCAGCAGCTTAGGGCTCAACACTGAAGCTTTCTTT; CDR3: CASSLGLNTEAFF
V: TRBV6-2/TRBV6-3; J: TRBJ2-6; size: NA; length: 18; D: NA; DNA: TGTGCCAGCAGTTATCGGCGGGGTACCAGCTCTGGGGCCAACGTCCTGACTTTC; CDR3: CASSYRRGTSSGANVLTF
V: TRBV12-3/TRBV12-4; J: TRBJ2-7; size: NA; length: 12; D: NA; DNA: TGTGCCAGCAGTTTACCAGGTTCCGAGCAGTACTTC; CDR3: CASSLPGSEQYF
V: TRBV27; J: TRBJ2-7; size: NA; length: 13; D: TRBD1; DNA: TGTGCCAGCAGTTTAACAGGGACAGGCGAGCAGTACTTC; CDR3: CASSLTGTGEQYF
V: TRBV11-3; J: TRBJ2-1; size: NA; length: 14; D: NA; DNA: TGTGCCAGCAGCGCCCGACAGGGAGGCGATGAGCAGTTCTTC; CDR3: CASSARQGGDEQFF
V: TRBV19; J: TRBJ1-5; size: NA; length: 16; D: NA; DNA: TGTGCCAGTAGTACACCTTCAAGGGCAGGGAATCAGCCCCAGCATTTT; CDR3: CASSTPSRAGNQPQHF
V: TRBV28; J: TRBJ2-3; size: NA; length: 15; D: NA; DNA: TGTGCCAGCAGTTTAACCGAGGGGGACCGAGATACGCAGTATTTT; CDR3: CASSLTEGDRDTQYF
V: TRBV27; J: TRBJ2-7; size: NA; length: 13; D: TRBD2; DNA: TGTGCCAGCACACGGACTAGCGGGAGCGAGCAGTACTTC; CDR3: CASTRTSGSEQYF
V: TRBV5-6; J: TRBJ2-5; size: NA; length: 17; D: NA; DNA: TGTGCCAGCGCGAGGGCAGGGGGGTCATGGAAGCAAGAGACCCAGTACTTC; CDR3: CASARAGGSWKQETQYF
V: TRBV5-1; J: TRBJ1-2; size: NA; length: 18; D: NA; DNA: TGCGCCAGCAGCTTGTGGACCGGGTCGGGGGGCGCGGACTATGGCTACACCTTC; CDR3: CASSLWTGSGGADYGYTF
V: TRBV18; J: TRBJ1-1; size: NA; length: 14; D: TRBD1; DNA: TGTGCCAGCTCGCTACAGGGGAGGAACACTGAAGCTTTCTTT; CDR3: CASSLQGRNTEAFF
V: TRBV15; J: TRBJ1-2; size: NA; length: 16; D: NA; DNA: TGTGCCACCAGCAGCAGATTACGGACGCGGGGAAAAGGCTACACCTTC; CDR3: CATSSRLRTRGKGYTF
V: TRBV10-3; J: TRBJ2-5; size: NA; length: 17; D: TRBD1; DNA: TGTGCCATCAGTGAAGCGACAGGGGGCACGGGCAAAGAGACCCAGTACTTC; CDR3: CAISEATGGTGKETQYF
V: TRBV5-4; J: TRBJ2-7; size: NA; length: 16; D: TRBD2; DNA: TGTGCCAGCACCAACGGGCCTAGCGGGGAAACGGGTGAGCAGTACTTC; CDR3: CASTNGPSGETGEQYF
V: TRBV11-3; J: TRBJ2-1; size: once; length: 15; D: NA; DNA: TGTGCCAGCAGCTCCCCGGGGGGCCTCTACAATGAGCAGTTCTTC; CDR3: CASSSPGGLYNEQFF
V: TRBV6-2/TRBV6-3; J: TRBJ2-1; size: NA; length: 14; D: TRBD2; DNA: TGTGCCAGCAGCAGACTAGCGGGATTCAATGAGCAGTTCTTC; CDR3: CASSRLAGFNEQFF
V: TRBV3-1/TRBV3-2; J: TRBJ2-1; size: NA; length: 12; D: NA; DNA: TGTGCCAGCAGCCAAGTCCGGAATGAGCAGTTCTTC; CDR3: CASSQVRNEQFF
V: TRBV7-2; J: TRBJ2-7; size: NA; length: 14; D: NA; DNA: TGTGCCAGCAGCTTAACAGGGAGCTCCTACGAGCAGTACTTC; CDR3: CASSLTGSSYEQYF
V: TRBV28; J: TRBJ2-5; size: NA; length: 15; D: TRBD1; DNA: TGTGCCAGCAGTGTCGTGTGGGACAGGGGAGAGACCCAGTACTTC; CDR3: CASSVVWDRGETQYF
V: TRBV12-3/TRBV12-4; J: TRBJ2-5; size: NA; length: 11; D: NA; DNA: TGTGCCAGCAGTCGGGGGGAGACCCAGTACTTC; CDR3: CASSRGETQYF
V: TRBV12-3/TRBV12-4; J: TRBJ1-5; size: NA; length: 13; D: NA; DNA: TGTGCCAGCAAATTAGAGGGCGGTCAGCCCCAGCATTTT; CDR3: CASKLEGGQPQHF
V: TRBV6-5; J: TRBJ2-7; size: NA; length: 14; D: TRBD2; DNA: TGTGCCAGCAGCAAACTAGCGGGAGCCAACGAGCAGTACTTC; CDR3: CASSKLAGANEQYF
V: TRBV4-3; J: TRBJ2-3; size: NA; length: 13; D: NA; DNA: TGCGCCAGCAGCCAAGAAGAAGGACGGGAGCAGTATTTT; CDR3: CASSQEEGREQYF
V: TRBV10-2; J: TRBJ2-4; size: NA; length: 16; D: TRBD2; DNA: TGCGCCAGCTGGACTAGCGGGAGTGGAACCAAAAACATTCAGTACTTC; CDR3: CASWTSGSGTKNIQYF
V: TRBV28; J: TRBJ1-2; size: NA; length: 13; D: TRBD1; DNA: TGTGCCAGCAGTTTCGGGCAGGGGGTTGGCTACACCTTC; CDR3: CASSFGQGVGYTF
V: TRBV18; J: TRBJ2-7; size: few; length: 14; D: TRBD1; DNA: TGTGCCAGCTCGTCGGGGGACAGGGCCTACGAGCAGTACTTC; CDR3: CASSSGDRAYEQYF
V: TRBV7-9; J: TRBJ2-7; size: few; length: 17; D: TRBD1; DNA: TGTGCCAGCAGCTTAGCCGGGACCGGGACAGGCGGCAACGAGCAGTACTTC; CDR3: CASSLAGTGTGGNEQYF
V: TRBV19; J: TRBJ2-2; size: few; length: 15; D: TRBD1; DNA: TGTGCCGTACTGGGGACAGGGACGAACACCGGGGAGCTGTTTTTT; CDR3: CAVLGTGTNTGELFF
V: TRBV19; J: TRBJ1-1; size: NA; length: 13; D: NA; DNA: TGTGCCGTATTAAATCGCCAGGGAACTGAAGCTTTCTTT; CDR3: CAVLNRQGTEAFF
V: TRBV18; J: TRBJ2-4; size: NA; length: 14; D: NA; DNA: TGTGCCAGCTCACTGGGCGGGGAAGGAAACATTCAGTACTTC; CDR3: CASSLGGEGNIQYF
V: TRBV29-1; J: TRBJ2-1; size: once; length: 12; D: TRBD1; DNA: TGCAGCAAAGGGGGCAGGAACAATGAGCAGTTCTTC; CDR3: CSKGGRNNEQFF
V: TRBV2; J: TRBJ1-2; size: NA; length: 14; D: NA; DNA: TGTGCCAGCAGTTTGAGTCGGGACACCTATGGCTACACCTTC; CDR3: CASSLSRDTYGYTF
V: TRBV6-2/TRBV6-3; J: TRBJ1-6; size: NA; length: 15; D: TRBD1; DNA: TGTGCCAGCAGCCTAAGGGGACAGCCTAATTCACCCCTCCACTTT; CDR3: CASSLRGQPNSPLHF
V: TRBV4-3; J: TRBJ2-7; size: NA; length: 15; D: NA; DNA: TGCGCCAGCAGCCAGGCCTTACAGGGTTTCTACGAGCAGTACTTC; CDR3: CASSQALQGFYEQYF
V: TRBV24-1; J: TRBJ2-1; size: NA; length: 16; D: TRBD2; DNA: TGTGCCACCAGTGACCTACTAGCGGGAGCTGGCGATGAGCAGTTCTTC; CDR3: CATSDLLAGAGDEQFF
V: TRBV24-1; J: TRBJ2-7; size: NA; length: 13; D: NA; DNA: TGTGCCACCAGTGATTGGCAGGGCTACGAGCAGTACTTC; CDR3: CATSDWQGYEQYF
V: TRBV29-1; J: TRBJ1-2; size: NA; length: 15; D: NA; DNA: TGCAGCGTAGAACCCTGGAACCGGGCGGGCTATGGCTACACCTTC; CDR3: CSVEPWNRAGYGYTF
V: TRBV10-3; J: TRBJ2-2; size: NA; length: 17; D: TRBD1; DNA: TGTGCCATCAGGGCCGGGACAGGGGGCCTAGGCACCGGGGAGCTGTTTTTT; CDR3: CAIRAGTGGLGTGELFF
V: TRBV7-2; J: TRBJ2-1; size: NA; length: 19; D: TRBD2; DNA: TGTGCCAGCAGCTTCGCCGGGACTAGCGGGAGGGCTGCTGGCAATGAGCAGTTCTTC; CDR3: CASSFAGTSGRAAGNEQFF
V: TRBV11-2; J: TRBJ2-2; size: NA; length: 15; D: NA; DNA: TGTGCCAGCAGCTTAGTTGTGGCAGGGGCCGGGGAGCTGTTTTTT; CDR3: CASSLVVAGAGELFF
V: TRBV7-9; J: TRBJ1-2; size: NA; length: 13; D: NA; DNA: TGTGCCAGCAGCTTAGACGGGGGAGGTGGCTACACCTTC; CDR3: CASSLDGGGGYTF
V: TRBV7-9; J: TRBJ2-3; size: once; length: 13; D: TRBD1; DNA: TGTGCCAGCAGGGTTACAGGGGACGTTTTGCAGTATTTT; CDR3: CASRVTGDVLQYF
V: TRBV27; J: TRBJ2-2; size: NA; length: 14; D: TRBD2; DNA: TGTGCCAGCAGTTTACTCGGGGGGACCGGGGAGCTGTTTTTT; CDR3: CASSLLGGTGELFF